This T cell receptor beta chain originates from a study of technical replicates of blood from a few donors. This clone is a singleton in its sample. Data came from immunoSEQ multiplex PCR; TCRdb stores just in-frame clones and leaves some out. The data show about 83,000 clones, around nine tenths seen once. The CDR3 totals 15 residues. The germline CDR1 and CDR2 sequences are LNHDA and SQIVND (reference sequence). The V and J ends lost 6 bases and 3 bases respectively, with 18 bases between them. Sequencing input: T cells isolated from PBMCs. This chain joins TRBV19 and TRBJ2-7, with TRBD2 as a possible D gene (5 bases). The receptor's source is a human donor in good health. DNA of the CDR3: TGTGCCAGTAGCGACTGGAAGGAAGAGGGCTACGAGCAGTACTTC. Amino acids: CASSDWKEEGYEQYF.